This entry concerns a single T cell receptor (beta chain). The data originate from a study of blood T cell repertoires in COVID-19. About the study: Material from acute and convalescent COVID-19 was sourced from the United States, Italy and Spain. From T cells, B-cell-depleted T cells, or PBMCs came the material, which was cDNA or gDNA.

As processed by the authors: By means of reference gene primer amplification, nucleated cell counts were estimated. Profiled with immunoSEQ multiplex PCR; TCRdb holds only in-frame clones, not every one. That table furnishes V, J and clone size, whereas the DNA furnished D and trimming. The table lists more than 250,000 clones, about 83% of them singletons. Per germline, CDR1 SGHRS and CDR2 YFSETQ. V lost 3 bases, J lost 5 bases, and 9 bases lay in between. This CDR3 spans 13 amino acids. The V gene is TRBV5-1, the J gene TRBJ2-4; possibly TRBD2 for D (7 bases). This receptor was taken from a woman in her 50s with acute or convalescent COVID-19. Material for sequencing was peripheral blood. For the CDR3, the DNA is TGCGCCAGCAGCTCGGGGGGCCAAAACATTCAGTACTTC. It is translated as CASSSGGQNIQYF. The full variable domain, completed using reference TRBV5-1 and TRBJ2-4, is KAGVTQTPRYLIKTRGQQVTLSCSPISGHRSVSWYQQTPGQGLQFLFEYFSETQRNKGNFPGRFSGRQFSNSRSEMNVSTLELGDSALYLCASSSGGQNIQYFGAGTRLSVL.